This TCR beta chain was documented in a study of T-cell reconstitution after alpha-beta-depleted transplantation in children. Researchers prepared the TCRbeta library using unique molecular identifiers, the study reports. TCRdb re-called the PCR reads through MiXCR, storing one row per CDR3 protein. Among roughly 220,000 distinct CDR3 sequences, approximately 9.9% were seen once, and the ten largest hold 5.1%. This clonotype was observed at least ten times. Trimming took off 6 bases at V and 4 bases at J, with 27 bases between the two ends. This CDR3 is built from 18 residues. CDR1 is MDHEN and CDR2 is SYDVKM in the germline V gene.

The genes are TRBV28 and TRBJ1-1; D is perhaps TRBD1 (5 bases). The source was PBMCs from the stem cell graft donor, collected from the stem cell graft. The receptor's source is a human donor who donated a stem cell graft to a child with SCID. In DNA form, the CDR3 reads TGTGCCAGCAGCGGCTGGGGGACGCTCGGGTCCCTCGGCACTGAAGCTTTCTTT. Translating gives CASSGWGTLGSLGTEAFF.